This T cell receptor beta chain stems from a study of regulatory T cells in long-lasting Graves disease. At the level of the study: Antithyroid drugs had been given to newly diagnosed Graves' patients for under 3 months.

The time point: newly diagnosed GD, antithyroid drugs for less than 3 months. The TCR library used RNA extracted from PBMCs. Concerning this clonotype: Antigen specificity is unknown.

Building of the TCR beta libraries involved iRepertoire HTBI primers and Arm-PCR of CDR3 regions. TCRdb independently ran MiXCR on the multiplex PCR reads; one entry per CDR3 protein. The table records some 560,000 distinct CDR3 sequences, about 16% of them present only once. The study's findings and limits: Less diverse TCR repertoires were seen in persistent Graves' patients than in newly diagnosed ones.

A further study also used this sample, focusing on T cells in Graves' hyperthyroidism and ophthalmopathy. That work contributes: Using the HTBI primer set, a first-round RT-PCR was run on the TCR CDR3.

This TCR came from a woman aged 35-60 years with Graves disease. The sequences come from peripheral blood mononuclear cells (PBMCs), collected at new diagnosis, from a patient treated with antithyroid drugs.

CDR3 in DNA: TGTGCCAGCAGCCAAGGTTTTCCGGGACAGGGTAGTTTCAATGAGCAGTTCTTC. Residues: CASSQGFPGQGSFNEQFF. The gene calls are TRBV3-1 and TRBJ2-1; 9 bases map to TRBD1. V lost 1 base and J lost 6; bases outside the gene matches: 13. The CDR3 is 18 amino acids. CDR1 and CDR2 (germline): LGHDT, YNNKEL (reference sequence).